This TCR beta chain came from a study of sequential checkpoint blockade in melanoma (dated by TCRdb to 2018 to 2020). Some background on the complete study: Patients were randomized 1:1 to first-line nivolumab followed by ipilimumab (arm A) or ipilimumab followed by nivolumab (arm B). Maintenance nivolumab came after each of the two trial sequences. DNA from 91 pretreatment melanoma tumor samples underwent TCRbeta immunosequencing. For 20 to 25 patients, matched tumor biopsies were obtained before treatment and at week 13, following single-agent nivolumab (arm A) or ipilimumab (arm B). About 80% of the matched tumor biopsy pairs taken before and after treatment were from the same lesion. Paper-wide results and their limitations: Among patients in arm A, the nivolumab-first arm, pretreatment tumor TIL clonality was associated with response (P = .04). The response-prediction model combining TCR metrics and mutation burden needs validation in larger, independent patient cohorts. Tumor T-cell fraction and clonality were found to correlate with PD-L1 staining and CD8+ T-cell counts but not with mutational load. Small sample sizes and reduced statistical power limited the within-arm analyses of tumor T-cell fraction. Achieving clinical benefit was about 30 times more likely for patients whose tumor T-cell fraction and clonality increased by week 13.

The germline V gene yields WSHSY for CDR1 and SAAADI for CDR2. The germline V end is reduced by 6 bases and the J end by 2 bases; junction bases left unmatched: 4. Taken from cysteine to phenylalanine, the CDR3 has 13 residues. Only CDR3 DNA is held: 39 bases, read in frame from base 1. Points on this clone: Its target antigen remains unknown. No much larger clonotype is one base removed from it; base qualities were not supplied.

The sample's treatment or condition label, decoded: randomized to nivolumab then ipilimumab (arm A) or the reverse (arm B). Prior DNA-damaging chemotherapy had not been received by any trial patient. CheckMate 064, a randomized, open-label phase II trial of sequential checkpoint blockade, was the source of the samples, all of which came from patients with melanoma. Genomic DNA from formalin-fixed paraffin-embedded (FFPE) tissue samples was used for tumor TCR sequencing. TCRbeta CDR3 regions were immunosequenced from genomic DNA with the immunoSEQ Assay. Genomic DNA was amplified by bias-controlled multiplex PCR before high-throughput sequencing. The original methods were these. To quantify the absolute abundance of each unique TCRbeta CDR3 region, the sequences were collapsed and filtered. Clonality, defined as 1 minus Pielou's evenness, was calculated using productive rearrangements only. Tumor T-cell fraction was calculated by normalizing TCRbeta template counts to the amount of usable DNA, which was estimated from several housekeeping genes. A previously published method was used to identify clones with significantly greater frequencies in on-treatment samples than in baseline samples. In its TCRdb copy, this immuneACCESS table keeps in-frame sequences only and misses some clones. Where compared with another copy, unresolved V genes explain less than half of these, and the others have no known cause. The DNA was the basis for D and trimming; V, J and clone size are from that table. This sample holds tens of thousands of clones; about 30% were observed only once. The ten top clones hold more than 1.5% of the sample.

The sequence joins TRBV10-2 to TRBJ2-7; TRBD1 aligns with 7 central bases. This sample comprised tumor tissue (inferred from file names), obtained from a patient given nivolumab and ipilimumab in sequence. The TCR was taken from a human donor with melanoma. The encoded CDR3 is CASSRQGTYEQYF. The nucleotides are TGCGCCAGCAGCCGACAGGGCACCTACGAGCAGTACTTC.